At least ten counts were recorded for the clone carrying this T cell receptor beta chain. Its antigen is still unknown. Researchers took RNA transcripts and amplified the TCR beta CDR3 regions from them. The primer set for the first-round RT-PCR of the TCR CDR3 was HTBI. MiXCR was run by TCRdb on the multiplex PCR reads, yielding one entry per CDR3 protein. The data show roughly 400,000 distinct CDR3 sequences, with 25% seen just once and more than 60% held by the top ten. These data are taken from a study of T cells in Graves' hyperthyroidism and ophthalmopathy. Study at large: At the time of initial diagnosis and before any treatment, peripheral blood was collected. Findings and limits, study-wide: Within blood appeared most thyroid clonotypes that had expanded above 0.001.

The J segment lost 2 bases and the V segment lost 10 bases, leaving 10 bases of the junction unmatched. Germline-derived CDR1 and CDR2 are SGHVS and FQNEAQ. The CDR3 runs 16 residues. This clonotype was obtained from a man in his fifties with Graves' hyperthyroidism. The sample was blood. The chain joins TRBV7-8 to TRBJ2-7, with 14 bases aligning to TRBD2. The chain's CDR3 is CATGLAGVGGTYEQYF. CDR3 sequence (DNA): TGTGCCACGGGACTAGCGGGAGTTGGGGGAACCTACGAGCAGTACTTC.